These T cell receptor beta chains were read from a single sample in a study of blood T cell repertoires in COVID-19. Sequenced by immunoSEQ multiplex PCR; TCRdb stores in-frame clones only, minus some. The sample contains 200,000 to 250,000 clones, around four fifths of which appear only once. The sequencing input was PBMCs or T cells enriched from blood (not recorded which). The receptors originated from a middle-aged man who had recovered from COVID-19. Each CDR3 is given with its conserved first and last residue. A D gene is named only where the DNA matches it firmly. A row's size may be missing; if present it is once, few, many or a size class.

V gene	clone size	D gene	J gene	CDR3 protein	CDR3 DNA
TRBV19	few	TRBD2	TRBJ2-7	CAPIIKRGDPYEQYF	TGTGCCCCAATAATTAAGCGGGGGGACCCCTACGAGCAGTACTTC
TRBV3-1/TRBV3-2	-	TRBD2	TRBJ2-7	CASSRRRGEGSYEQYF	TGTGCCAGCAGCCGCCGGCGGGGGGAAGGCTCCTACGAGCAGTACTTC
TRBV9	-	TRBD2	TRBJ2-1	CASSTHASGGIDEQFF	TGTGCCAGCAGCACCCACGCTAGCGGGGGGATCGATGAGCAGTTCTTC
TRBV6-5	-	-	TRBJ2-7	CASSYNRVYEQYF	TGTGCCAGCAGTTACAACAGGGTGTACGAGCAGTACTTC
TRBV3-1/TRBV3-2	few	-	TRBJ1-2	CASSQGPHTNYGYTF	TGTGCCAGCAGCCAAGGGCCACATACTAACTATGGCTACACCTTC
TRBV4-3	few	-	TRBJ1-3	CASSQLDGNSGNTIYF	TGCGCCAGCAGCCAATTAGACGGGAACTCTGGAAACACCATATATTTT
TRBV3-1/TRBV3-2	-	-	TRBJ2-1	CASSQAGGTGNEQFF	TGTGCCAGCAGCCAAGCAGGGGGGACGGGCAATGAGCAGTTCTTC
TRBV19	once	TRBD1	TRBJ1-2	CASSMLGQGLIVGGYTF	TGTGCCAGTAGCATGCTAGGACAGGGTCTAATTGTAGGCGGCTACACCTTC
TRBV4-2	few	-	TRBJ1-2	CASSQDPRGYGYTF	TGTGCCAGCAGCCAAGATCCCCGGGGCTATGGCTACACCTTC
TRBV2	few	TRBD1	TRBJ1-5	CASSFRQGNQPQHF	TGTGCCAGCAGTTTTAGACAGGGAAATCAGCCCCAGCATTTT
TRBV5-5	few	-	TRBJ1-3	CASSTSDTSSGNTIYF	TGTGCCAGCAGCACTTCGGACACGAGCTCTGGAAACACCATATATTTT
TRBV30	once	TRBD1	TRBJ1-2	CAWVSPGGYGYTF	TGTGCCTGGGTATCCCCAGGGGGCTATGGCTACACCTTC
TRBV2	-	-	TRBJ1-6	CASTEGYSPLHF	TGTGCCAGCACAGAGGGTTATTCACCCCTCCACTTT
TRBV9	-	-	TRBJ2-3	CASSVDTTDTQYF	TGTGCCAGCAGCGTAGATACTACAGATACGCAGTATTTT
TRBV4-3	-	-	TRBJ1-3	CASSQDSSGNTIYF	TGCGCCAGCAGCCAAGACAGCTCTGGAAACACCATATATTTT
TRBV7-2	-	-	TRBJ2-1	CASSLLGYEQFF	TGTGCCAGCAGCTTACTAGGATATGAGCAGTTCTTC
TRBV6-1	-	TRBD1	TRBJ1-1	CASSEEVGARGRISFF	TGTGCCAGCAGTGAAGAAGTTGGTGCCAGGGGGCGGATATCTTTCTTT
TRBV28	-	TRBD1	TRBJ1-5	CASNPGQGTSPQHF	TGTGCCAGCAATCCGGGACAGGGTACTTCACCCCAGCATTTT
TRBV12-1	-	-	TRBJ1-4	CASSYWSRVKEKLFF	TGTGCCAGCAGCTACTGGTCCAGGGTGAAAGAAAAACTGTTTTTT
TRBV28	-	TRBD1	TRBJ1-2	CASSLTGGRGYTF	TGTGCCAGCAGTCTTACAGGGGGCAGGGGCTACACCTTC
TRBV3-1/TRBV3-2	once	-	TRBJ1-1	CASSQVGPWAEAFF	TGTGCCAGCAGCCAAGTTGGGCCCTGGGCTGAAGCTTTCTTT
TRBV9	-	-	TRBJ1-1	CASSADGGETEAFF	TGTGCCAGCAGCGCGGACGGGGGTGAGACTGAAGCTTTCTTT
TRBV18	few	TRBD1	TRBJ1-3	CASSPPGQGGNTIYF	TGTGCCAGCTCACCACCGGGACAGGGAGGAAACACCATATATTTT
TRBV4-2	-	TRBD2	TRBJ2-2	CASSQEAGANTGELFF	TGTGCCAGCAGCCAAGAAGCGGGGGCCAACACCGGGGAGCTGTTTTTT
TRBV7-8	-	TRBD1	TRBJ1-2	CASSLATGDYGYTF	TGTGCCAGCAGCTTAGCGACAGGGGACTATGGCTACACCTTC
TRBV27	-	TRBD2	TRBJ2-1	CASSWRWGGYNEQFF	TGTGCCAGCAGTTGGCGGTGGGGGGGCTACAATGAGCAGTTCTTC
TRBV5-1	-	-	TRBJ1-1	CASSLEPGRNTEAFF	TGCGCCAGCAGCTTGGAGCCGGGGAGGAACACTGAAGCTTTCTTT
TRBV19	-	-	TRBJ2-2	CASTSFNTIPNTGELFF	TGTGCCAGTACCTCCTTTAACACGATACCGAACACCGGGGAGCTGTTTTTT
TRBV7-9	-	-	TRBJ1-1	CASRQGRDTEAFF	TGTGCCAGCAGGCAAGGGAGAGACACTGAAGCTTTCTTT
TRBV28	-	-	TRBJ1-4	CASSFQGLINEKLFF	TGTGCCAGCAGTTTCCAGGGGCTGATTAATGAAAAACTGTTTTTT
TRBV4-3	-	TRBD1	TRBJ2-1	CASSQPGTGVHEQFF	TGCGCCAGCAGCCAACCCGGGACAGGGGTCCATGAGCAGTTCTTC
TRBV2	-	-	TRBJ1-6	CASKTRVPNSPLHF	TGTGCCAGTAAAACCAGGGTTCCTAATTCACCCCTCCACTTT
TRBV5-5	-	TRBD2	TRBJ2-7	CASSLAGRAYEQYF	TGTGCCAGCAGCTTGGCCGGGAGGGCCTACGAGCAGTACTTC
TRBV11-3	-	-	TRBJ2-7	CASSTRTSGSQEQYF	TGTGCCAGCAGCACTAGAACGAGCGGATCCCAGGAGCAGTACTTC
TRBV4-2	-	-	TRBJ2-1	CASSQDSNRFSYNEQFF	TGTGCCAGCAGCCAAGACTCTAACCGCTTTTCCTACAATGAGCAGTTCTTC
TRBV11-1	-	TRBD1	TRBJ1-5	CASTLYRGPGQPQHF	TGTGCCAGCACATTATACAGGGGGCCGGGTCAGCCCCAGCATTTT
TRBV12-3/TRBV12-4	once	-	TRBJ2-7	CASRAGLIDEQYF	TGTGCCAGCAGGGCTGGCCTTATTGACGAGCAGTACTTC
TRBV6-5	few	-	TRBJ2-7	CASSYSRLAYSYEQYF	TGTGCCAGCAGTTACTCTCGGCTAGCGTATTCCTACGAGCAGTACTTC
TRBV18	few	-	TRBJ1-3	CASSPGAGRPTSGNTIYF	TGTGCCAGCTCACCGGGTGCGGGACGGCCCACCTCTGGAAACACCATATATTTT
TRBV3-1/TRBV3-2	-	TRBD2	TRBJ2-7	CASSLSRPSSGRNEQYF	TGTGCCAGCAGCCTTTCGCGACCCTCTAGCGGGAGAAACGAGCAGTACTTC
TRBV19	-	TRBD1	TRBJ1-1	CASSPLGQGAAFF	TGTGCCAGTAGTCCCCTCGGGCAGGGGGCGGCTTTCTTT
TRBV9	-	-	TRBJ2-5	CASSVSPRETQYF	TGTGCCAGCAGCGTAAGTCCGCGGGAGACCCAGTACTTC
TRBV15	-	TRBD1	TRBJ2-5	CATGRDRELETQYF	TGTGCCACTGGGCGGGACAGGGAGTTGGAGACCCAGTACTTC
TRBV2	-	TRBD1	TRBJ2-7	CASRVDREPTYEQYF	TGTGCCAGCAGGGTAGACAGGGAACCTACCTACGAGCAGTACTTC